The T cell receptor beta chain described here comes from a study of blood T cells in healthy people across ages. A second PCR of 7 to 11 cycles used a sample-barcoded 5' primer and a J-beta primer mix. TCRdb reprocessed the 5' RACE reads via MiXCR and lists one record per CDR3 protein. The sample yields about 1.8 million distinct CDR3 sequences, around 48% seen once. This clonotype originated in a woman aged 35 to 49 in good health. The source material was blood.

Here the CDR3 reads CASSYLSGTGSYEQYF. Here the CDR3 DNA reads TGTGCCAGCAGTTACTTATCCGGGACAGGATCCTACGAGCAGTACTTC. The chain employs TRBV6-2 or TRBV6-3 and TRBJ2-1; TRBD1 agrees at 8 bases. The DNA end lines up better with TRBJ2-7; the J call may be wrong. The germline gives CDR1 MNHEY, CDR2 SVGEGT. The CDR3 is 16 residues long.